The 7 T cell receptor beta chains below all came from one sample that was sequenced in a study of blood T cell repertoires in COVID-19. Data came from immunoSEQ multiplex PCR; TCRdb stores just in-frame clones and leaves some out. The table lists 140,000 to 150,000 clones, just under 85% of them singletons. The sequencing input was peripheral blood. The receptors originated from a woman between 40 and 55 years old with active or convalescent COVID-19.

This chain links TRBV6-5 with TRBJ1-1, with 9 positions matching TRBD1. Germline V gives CDR1 MNHEY, CDR2 SVGAGI. This CDR3 has 14 residues. Trimming at V came to 5 bases and at J to 3 bases, leaving 4 bases not matched to a gene. CDR3 in DNA: TGTGCCAGCAGTACAGGGGGCGAGGACACTGAAGCTTTCTTT. As protein: CASSTGGEDTEAFF.

The chain combines TRBV3-1 (or the pseudogene TRBV3-2) with TRBJ1-1; D is perhaps TRBD1 (5 bases). CDR1 LGHDT and CDR2 YNNKEL come from the germline V gene (reference sequence). Trimming removed 4 bases from V and 1 base from J, with 13 bases in between. This CDR3 region has 15 residues. Written as DNA, the CDR3 is TGTGCCAGCAGCCTCCACCCCCAGGGGAACACTGAAGCTTTCTTT. Protein sequence: CASSLHPQGNTEAFF.

The V call is TRBV10-3, the J call TRBJ2-1; 12 nucleotides agree with TRBD1. The CDR3 extends over 15 amino acids. Germline V gene sequence: CDR1 ENHRY, CDR2 SYGVKD. J lost 7 bases, V lost 3 bases, and 4 bases had no gene match. The CDR3 DNA sequence: TGTGCCATCAGTGAATCGGGACAGGGGGCGAATGAGCAGTTCTTC. This sequence encodes CAISESGQGANEQFF.

The chain combines TRBV4-1 with TRBJ1-2; D ambiguous. V shed 1 base and J shed 1 base, with 7 bases lying between them. Germline CDR1 and CDR2: MGHRA and YSYEKL. The CDR3 is 14 residues long. The CDR3 loop is CASSQGSINYGYTF. The CDR3 DNA is TGCGCCAGCAGCCAAGGCAGTATTAACTATGGCTACACCTTC.

This chain joins TRBV7-2 and TRBJ1-2; D is unclear. Germline values: CDR1 SGHTA, CDR2 FQGNSA. This CDR3 is built from 13 residues. The ends were cut back, 4 bases at V and 4 bases at J, with 10 bases in the middle. CDR3 sequence (DNA): TGTGCCAGCAGCTCGGCGGGTGGCTATGGCTACACCTTC. Translating gives CASSSAGGYGYTF. The full variable domain, completed using reference TRBV7-2 and TRBJ1-2, is GAGVSQSPSNKVTEKGKDVELRCDPISGHTALYWYRQSLGQGLEFLIYFQGNSAPDKSGLPSDRFSAERTGGSVSTLTIQRTQQEDSAVYLCASSSAGGYGYTFGSGTRLTVV.

The rearrangement links TRBV15 to TRBJ2-5; 7 nucleotides line up with TRBD1. The junction had 4 bases not matched to a gene; V was cut back by 1 base and J by 5 bases. The V gene's germline CDR1 is LNHNV and CDR2 YYDKDF (reference sequence). This CDR3 comprises 14 residues. CDR3 loop: CATSRVQGVETQYF. The CDR3 region has the DNA TGTGCCACCAGCAGAGTCCAGGGGGTTGAGACCCAGTACTTC.

This clone was recorded once. V gene TRBV4-1 combines with J gene TRBJ2-3; 11 bases line up with TRBD1. V shed 4 bases and J 4 bases; nucleotides not matched to a gene: 7. Germline CDR1 is MGHRA and CDR2 is YSYEKL. The CDR3 spans 16 residues. CDR3 sequence reads: CASSPGDRGFPDTQYF. DNA for the CDR3: TGCGCCAGCAGCCCTGGGGACAGGGGGTTCCCAGATACGCAGTATTTT.